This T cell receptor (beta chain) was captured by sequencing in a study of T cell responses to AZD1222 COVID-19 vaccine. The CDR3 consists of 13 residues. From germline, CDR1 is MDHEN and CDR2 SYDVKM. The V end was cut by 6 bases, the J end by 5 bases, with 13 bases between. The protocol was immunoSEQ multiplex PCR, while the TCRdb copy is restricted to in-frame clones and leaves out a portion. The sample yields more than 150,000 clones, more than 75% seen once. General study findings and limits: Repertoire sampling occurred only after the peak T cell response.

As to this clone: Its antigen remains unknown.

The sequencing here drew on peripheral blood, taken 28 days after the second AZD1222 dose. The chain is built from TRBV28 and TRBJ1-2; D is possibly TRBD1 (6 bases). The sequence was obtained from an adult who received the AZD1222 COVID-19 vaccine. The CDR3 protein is CASSAGTSYGYTF. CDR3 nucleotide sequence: TGTGCCAGCAGCGCCGGGACATCTTATGGCTACACCTTC.